Sequencing of this T cell receptor beta chain was carried out in a study of regulatory T cells in long-lasting Graves disease. Time point denoted: newly diagnosed GD, antithyroid drugs for less than 3 months. From PBMCs, RNA was extracted and then used to make the TCR library. Building the TCR beta libraries relied on iRepertoire HTBI primers, and CDR3 regions underwent Arm-PCR. TCRdb fed the multiplex PCR reads into MiXCR, producing one record per CDR3 protein. The sample lists about 540,000 distinct CDR3 sequences, about 14% occurring once. These data were also reused for a study on T cells in Graves' hyperthyroidism and ophthalmopathy.

The clonotype comes from a man younger than 40 with Graves disease. Specimen: peripheral blood mononuclear cells (PBMCs), collected at new diagnosis, from a patient treated with antithyroid drugs.

The CDR3 coding sequence is TGCAGTGCTAGGCCCGGGAGCGACCAAGAGACCCAGTACTTC. It encodes CSARPGSDQETQYF. The gene calls are TRBV20-1 and TRBJ2-5; the D gene is possibly TRBD2 (6 bases). The CDR3 is 14 residues long. Germline V gives CDR1 DFQATT, CDR2 SNEGSKA (reference sequence). With 3 bases removed from V and 0 bases from J, the gap between germline ends came to 11 bases.